The clone carrying this T cell receptor beta chain was counted a few times. Its antigen remains unknown. The sample belongs to a study of T-cell memory formation after mild COVID-19. UMIs and sample barcodes were carried by the TCR alpha and TCR beta cDNA libraries that 5'RACE produced using constant-segment primers. TCRdb reprocessed the 5' RACE reads via MiXCR and lists one record per CDR3 protein. This table has 470,000 or so distinct CDR3 sequences, around 27% appearing once. Study findings and constraints: CM and EM subsets held most contracting CD4+ clones; EMRA held CD8+ ones. Clones shrinking between day 15 and 85 showed a balanced CD4/CD8 split, and those that grew later tilted toward CD4+.

CDR3 length: 16 amino acids. V lost 5 bases to trimming and J lost 0 bases, with 15 bases between them. The V gene's germline CDR1 is SGHVS and CDR2 FQNEAQ. The TCR originated in an adult woman who had mild COVID-19 (a few samples of this study predate the infection). Cell type and time point are not known. This chain connects TRBV7-8 to TRBJ2-3; a possible D gene is TRBD2 (5 bases). The sample comprised PBMCs or a T cell subset sorted from them (not recorded which). The CDR3 protein is CASSNPEGASTDTQYF. CDR3 bases: TGTGCCAGCAGCAACCCCGAGGGAGCTAGCACAGATACGCAGTATTTT. Together with reference TRBV7-8 and TRBJ2-3, the CDR3 gives the full variable domain: GAGVSQSPRYKVAKRGQDVALRCDPISGHVSLFWYQQALGQGPEFLTYFQNEAQLDKSGLPSDRFFAERPEGSVSTLKIQRTQQEDSAVYLCASSNPEGASTDTQYFGPGTRLTVL.